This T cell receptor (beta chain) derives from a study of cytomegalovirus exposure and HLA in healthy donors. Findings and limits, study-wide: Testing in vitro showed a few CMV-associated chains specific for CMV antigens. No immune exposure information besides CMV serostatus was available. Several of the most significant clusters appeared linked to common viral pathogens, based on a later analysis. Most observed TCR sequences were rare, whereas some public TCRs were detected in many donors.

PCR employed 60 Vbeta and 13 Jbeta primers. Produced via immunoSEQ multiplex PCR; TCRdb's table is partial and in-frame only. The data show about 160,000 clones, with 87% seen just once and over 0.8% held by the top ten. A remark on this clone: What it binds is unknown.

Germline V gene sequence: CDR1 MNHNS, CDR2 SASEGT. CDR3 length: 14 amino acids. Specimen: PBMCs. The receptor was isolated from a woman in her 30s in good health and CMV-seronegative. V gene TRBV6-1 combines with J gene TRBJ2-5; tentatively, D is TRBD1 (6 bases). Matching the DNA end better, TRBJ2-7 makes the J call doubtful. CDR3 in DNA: TGTGCCAGCAGTGAATTGGGCAGGGGATACGAGCAGTACTTC. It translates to CASSELGRGYEQYF.